These 5 T cell receptor beta chains originate from one sample sequenced in a study of shared clonotypes between healthy human individuals. Sequenced by immunoSEQ multiplex PCR; TCRdb stores in-frame clones only, minus some. Of about 2,100,000 clones listed, about 92% are singletons. Naive CD8 cells lacked CD45RO and underwent positive selection for CCR7, leaving out terminally differentiated effector memory CD45RA+ cells. The sequenced sample was naive CD8+ T cells from PBMCs. All receptors derive from a man aged 18 to 29 in good health. Some clones in this sample may be carry-over from other donors' samples.

The rearrangement joins TRBV9 to TRBJ1-3; TRBD1 is a possible D gene (6 bases). The CDR3 totals 16 residues. The germline CDR1 and CDR2 sequences are SGDLS and YYNGEE. Trimming took 2 bases from V and 8 from J, leaving 20 bases between them. CDR3 sequence (DNA): TGTGCCAGCAGCGTTTCCCGCCAGGGGTGGGTAGACACCATATATTTT. Protein: CASSVSRQGWVDTIYF.

The table lists this clone with a count of one. The chain links TRBV7-9 to TRBJ2-1; TRBD2 matches at 7 bases. V lost 4 bases, J lost 3 bases, and 6 bases stayed unmatched. This CDR3 contains 15 residues. CDR1 SEHNR and CDR2 FQNEAQ come from the germline V gene (reference sequence). The CDR3 bases are TGTGCCAGCAGCTCTTCTAGCGGCCTCTACAATGAGCAGTTCTTC. Amino acid sequence: CASSSSSGLYNEQFF.

The chain joins TRBV5-6 to TRBJ1-2; D may be TRBD1 (5 bases). CDR1 is SGHDT and CDR2 is YYEEEE in the germline V gene. This CDR3 is 13 amino acids long. The germline V and J ends were trimmed by 2 bases and 7 bases, with 12 bases remaining between them. In DNA, the CDR3 is TGTGCCAGCAGCTTTATGAATGGGGGTGGCTACACCTTC. It specifies CASSFMNGGGYTF.

This chain uses TRBV30 with TRBJ2-7, with 8 bases lining up with TRBD2. The ends lost 4 bases at V and 0 bases at J; junction bases unmatched: 8. The CDR3 is 15 amino acids. Germline CDR1 reads GTSNPN; CDR2 reads SVGIG (reference sequence). CDR3 region: CAWTGRGGNSYEQYF. The CDR3, as DNA: TGTGCCTGGACCGGGAGGGGCGGGAACTCCTACGAGCAGTACTTC.

The rearrangement uses TRBV11-3 and TRBJ2-2, with D tentatively TRBD1 or TRBD2 (6 bases each). The length of the CDR3 is 14 residues. Trimming pared 7 bases from V and 4 bases from J, leaving 13 bases between. Germline lookup yields CDR1 SGHNT and CDR2 YENEEA. CDR3: CASTVGGPTGELFF. CDR3 nucleotides: TGTGCCAGCACCGTTGGGGGGCCCACCGGGGAGCTGTTTTTT.